One and the same sample provided the 7 T cell receptor beta chains below, sequenced in a study of blood T cell repertoires in COVID-19. Data came from immunoSEQ multiplex PCR; TCRdb stores just in-frame clones and leaves some out. Found here are approximately 260,000 clones, roughly 87% of them singletons; the top ten hold over 6%. The sequencing input was PBMCs or T cells enriched from blood (not recorded which). Every receptor here comes from a woman aged 25 to 45 with acute COVID-19.

This clone was observed a handful of times. The chain has TRBV29-1 and TRBJ2-5, with 12 positions matching TRBD2. From germline, CDR1 is SQVTM and CDR2 ANQGSEA. J gave up 5 bases and V 0 bases, and 4 bases lay outside the gene matches. The CDR3 has 15 residues. The CDR3 region is CSVEDTSGRSETQYF. The CDR3 DNA reads as TGCAGCGTTGAAGACACTAGCGGGAGGAGCGAGACCCAGTACTTC.

DNA for the CDR3: TGTGCCAGCAGCCCGATTTACAGGGGCCCCACTGAAGCTTTCTTT. Protein sequence: CASSPIYRGPTEAFF. This chain connects TRBV7-8 to TRBJ1-1, with 7 bases matching TRBD1. Germline assignment: CDR1 SGHVS and CDR2 FQNEAQ. The CDR3 has 15 amino acids. V lost 5 bases and J lost 4; bases outside the gene matches: 10.

The rearrangement links TRBV4-1 to TRBJ2-1; no definite D call. V lost 4 bases to trimming and J lost 4 bases, with 11 bases between them. The CDR3 has 14 amino acids. Germline V gene data show CDR1 as MGHRA and CDR2 as YSYEKL. This chain's CDR3 is CASSPLRLYNEQFF. The CDR3 bases are TGCGCCAGCAGCCCCCTGAGGCTTTACAATGAGCAGTTCTTC.

V and J are TRBV6-5 and TRBJ2-1, with D maybe TRBD2 (6 bases). The V end lost 5 bases, the J end lost 0 bases, and 8 bases lay between the germline ends. This CDR3 comprises 14 residues. Germline loops: CDR1 MNHEY, CDR2 SVGAGI. This CDR3 reads CASSPSDSYNEQFF. The CDR3 bases are TGTGCCAGCAGTCCTAGCGACTCCTACAATGAGCAGTTCTTC.

The rearrangement links TRBV6-5 to TRBJ2-1, with D perhaps matching TRBD2 (6 bases). Deletions cut 2 bases from V and 4 bases from J, with 12 bases between. Germline V gene data show CDR1 as MNHEY and CDR2 as SVGAGI. This CDR3 region has 15 residues. CDR3 coding DNA: TGTGCCAGCAGTTACGGGCGGGATCAGTACAATGAGCAGTTCTTC. Translating gives CASSYGRDQYNEQFF.

V usage is TRBV18 and J usage is TRBJ1-2, with a weak D call TRBD1 (6 bases). The germline CDR1 and CDR2 sequences are KGHSH and LQKENI. V was shortened by 8 bases and J by 4 bases, with 14 bases between the two germline ends. The length of the CDR3 is 13 residues. In DNA form, the CDR3 reads TGTGCCAGCCCCCAGGGGCAATCCTATGGCTACACCTTC. Its protein product is CASPQGQSYGYTF.

The chain couples TRBV19 to TRBJ2-7, with 11 bases fitting TRBD1. The junction had 11 bases not matched to a gene; V was cut back by 6 bases and J by 4 bases. The CDR3 sequence is 16 residues long. The germline CDR1 and CDR2 sequences are LNHDA and SQIVND (reference sequence). The CDR3 region has the DNA TGTGCCAGTAGCCCAAACGGACAGGGGGCTCAGTACGAGCAGTACTTC. It translates to CASSPNGQGAQYEQYF.